The 28 T cell receptor beta chains listed next were all sequenced from one sample in a study of T cells after posttransplantation cyclophosphamide. TCRdb's table, derived via immunoSEQ multiplex PCR, lists solely in-frame clones and lacks some. The sample shows 30,000 or so clones, none of them appearing just once. The specimen was PBMCs. The receptors come from a woman in her sixties in good health, CMV-negative, and a related stem cell transplant donor.

This clone came up many times. This sequence joins TRBV9 and TRBJ2-1, with D maybe TRBD2 (5 bases). The germline V and J ends were trimmed by 0 bases and 1 base, with 11 bases remaining between them. The germline V gene has CDR1 SGDLS and CDR2 YYNGEE. CDR3 size: 16 residues. The CDR3 protein is CASSVGEGISYNEQFF. Written as DNA, the CDR3 is TGTGCCAGCAGCGTAGGAGAGGGTATTTCCTACAATGAGCAGTTCTTC.

This clone was counted ten times or more. The chain links TRBV28 to TRBJ2-7; 8 bases match TRBD1. The CDR3 totals 15 residues. The germline V gene encodes CDR1 MDHEN and CDR2 SYDVKM. V trimming: 4 bases; J trimming: 1 base; junction bases outside the gene matches: 6. CDR3: CASSSRDRISYEQYF. Written as DNA, the CDR3 is TGTGCCAGCAGTTCGAGGGACAGGATTTCCTACGAGCAGTACTTC.

This clone was seen many times. The CDR3, as DNA: TGTGCCAGCAGAAGCAGGGTGGGTGGAAACACCATATATTTT. Its translation: CASRSRVGGNTIYF. The chain has TRBV7-2 and TRBJ1-3, with a weak D call TRBD1 (5 bases). Per the germline V gene, CDR1 is SGHTA and CDR2 is FQGNSA. The CDR3 has 14 amino acids. Between the trimmed V and J ends, which lost 6 bases and 3 bases, there was a span of 12 bases. Based on the CDR3 plus reference TRBV7-2 and TRBJ1-3, the full variable domain is GAGVSQSPSNKVTEKGKDVELRCDPISGHTALYWYRQSLGQGLEFLIYFQGNSAPDKSGLPSDRFSAERTGGSVSTLTIQRTQQEDSAVYLCASRSRVGGNTIYFGEGSWLTVV.

This clone was found many times. This chain connects TRBV4-2 to TRBJ2-5; D possibly corresponds to TRBD2 (6 bases). V dropped 4 bases and J dropped 1 base, with 16 bases sitting between them. CDR1 and CDR2 (germline): LGHNA, YNFKEQ. This CDR3 region has 16 residues. CDR3: CASSPGEGAIQETQYF. In DNA, the CDR3 is TGTGCCAGCAGCCCGGGGGAAGGGGCTATCCAAGAGACCCAGTACTTC.

The genes are TRBV7-9 and TRBJ1-2, with a tentative D call TRBD1 (5 bases). Germline-derived CDR1 and CDR2 are SEHNR and FQNEAQ (reference sequence). V was pared by 1 base and J by 2 bases, with 8 bases between. There are 14 residues in the CDR3. CDR3: CASSLEGKNYGYTF. The CDR3 nucleotides are TGTGCCAGCAGCTTAGAGGGGAAGAACTATGGCTACACCTTC.

This clone showed up many times. The chain couples TRBV6-1 to TRBJ2-2; possible D gene TRBD1, 5 bases. The CDR3 totals 15 residues. V lost 7 bases, J lost 8 bases, and 20 bases lay in between. Germline V lookup: CDR1 MNHNS, CDR2 SASEGT. CDR3 sequence reads: CASMWGLTLRGELFF. CDR3 DNA: TGTGCCAGCATGTGGGGCCTAACCCTCAGGGGGGAGCTGTTTTTT.

This clone showed up many times. The chain carries TRBV6-5 and TRBJ1-1, with D tentatively TRBD1 (5 bases). Trimming took 6 bases from V and 5 from J, leaving 10 bases between them. The CDR3 sequence is 12 residues long. Germline CDR1 is MNHEY and CDR2 is SVGAGI. CDR3: CASRAGRTEAFF. The CDR3 coding sequence is TGTGCCAGCAGGGCAGGGAGGACTGAAGCTTTCTTT.

This clone has ten or more counts. The rearrangement links TRBV19 to TRBJ1-2, with a possible D match to TRBD1 (5 bases). Trimming removed 5 bases from V and 3 bases from J, with 13 bases in between. CDR3 length: 14 residues. From germline, CDR1 is LNHDA and CDR2 SQIVND (reference sequence). CDR3 coding DNA: TGTGCCAGTAGTTCTCCGGGACTCGACTATGGCTACACCTTC. Translated, it gives CASSSPGLDYGYTF.

This clone occurred many times. The V and J genes are TRBV28 and TRBJ2-3; D is ambiguous. Looked up from germline, CDR1 is MDHEN and CDR2 is SYDVKM. CDR3 length equals 15 residues. V lost 2 bases, J lost 3 bases, and 12 bases lay in between. CDR3 in DNA: TGTGCCAGCAGTTTACAGCGTACGGCTACAGATACGCAGTATTTT. It translates to CASSLQRTATDTQYF.

This clone was seen repeatedly, ten times or more. The rearrangement uses TRBV5-1 and TRBJ2-7; D call uncertain. Germline CDR1 is SGHRS and CDR2 is YFSETQ. This CDR3 is built from 14 residues. The ends were cut back, 6 bases at V and 1 base at J, with 14 bases in the middle. Here the CDR3 DNA reads TGCGCCAGCAAGGGCACCACCCTTTCCTACGAGCAGTACTTC. Amino acid sequence: CASKGTTLSYEQYF.

This clone appeared many times. V gene TRBV5-4 combines with J gene TRBJ2-7; TRBD2 agrees at 8 bases. The CDR3 length is 14 residues. The V segment lost 3 bases and the J segment 6 bases; nucleotides outside the gene matches: 8. Germline V gene lookup returns CDR1 SGHNT and CDR2 YYREEE (reference sequence). CDR3 sequence: CASSSGTRASEQYF. In DNA form, the CDR3 reads TGTGCCAGCAGCTCAGGGACTAGAGCCAGCGAGCAGTACTTC.

This clone was seen repeatedly, ten times or more. The CDR3 is CASSYTGGGYTF. For the CDR3, the DNA is TGTGCCAGCAGTTACACAGGGGGCGGCTACACCTTC. The V call is TRBV6-5, the J call TRBJ1-2, with 9 bases fitting TRBD1. With V trimmed by 2 bases and J by 8 bases, 0 bases remained unmatched. The CDR3 is made up of 12 amino acids. Per germline, CDR1 MNHEY and CDR2 SVGAGI.

This clone was observed many times. The chain couples TRBV6-2 or TRBV6-3 to TRBJ2-3; 8 bases agree with TRBD2. The ends lost 4 bases at V and 0 bases at J; junction bases unmatched: 12. Germline lookup yields CDR1 MNHEY and CDR2 SVGEGT. The CDR3 consists of 18 residues. The CDR3 region is CASSLSGGEYSSTDTQYF. The CDR3 DNA reads as TGTGCCAGCAGTTTAAGCGGGGGAGAATACTCTAGCACAGATACGCAGTATTTT.

This clone has ten or more counts. The V gene is TRBV2, the J gene TRBJ2-3, with TRBD2 identical over 10 bases. The J segment lost 7 bases and the V segment lost 4 bases, leaving 11 bases of the junction unmatched. CDR1 SNHLY and CDR2 FYNNEI come from the germline V gene. CDR3 length equals 16 residues. CDR3 protein: CASSVAGASGGYTQYF. As DNA, the CDR3 is TGTGCCAGCAGTGTCGCAGGGGCTAGCGGGGGCTATACGCAGTATTTT.

This clone was observed many times. V gene TRBV12-3 or TRBV12-4 combines with J gene TRBJ1-1; 7 bases agree with TRBD1. V gave up 8 bases and J gave up 0 bases; unmatched junction bases: 12. This CDR3 is built from 16 residues. The DNA of the CDR3 is TGTGCCAGCCAATCTGGACAGGTCGTGCTGAACACTGAAGCTTTCTTT. Translating gives CASQSGQVVLNTEAFF.

This clone appeared many times. V usage is TRBV7-9 and J usage is TRBJ1-3, with D unclear. The CDR3 spans 13 residues. Germline V gene data show CDR1 as SEHNR and CDR2 as FQNEAQ (reference sequence). Trimming took off 5 bases at V and 4 bases at J, with 9 bases between the two ends. The CDR3 nucleotides read TGTGCCAGCAGCCACTATGAAGGAAACACCATATATTTT. This translates into CASSHYEGNTIYF.

The sample holds many counts of this clone. The chain carries TRBV6-5 and TRBJ1-2; 11 nucleotides line up with TRBD1. CDR1 is MNHEY, CDR2 SVGAGI, per germline. The CDR3 extends over 13 amino acids. The junction had 0 bases not matched to a gene; V was cut back by 5 bases and J by 4 bases. The CDR3 DNA is TGTGCCAGCAGTGGGACAGGGGGCTATGGCTACACCTTC. It is translated as CASSGTGGYGYTF.

This clone showed up many times. This rearrangement joins TRBV28 to TRBJ1-5, with D maybe TRBD1 (5 bases). The germline V and J ends were trimmed by 6 bases and 0 bases, with 15 bases remaining between them. The CDR3 sequence is 16 residues long. Germline V gene sequence: CDR1 MDHEN, CDR2 SYDVKM. The CDR3 reads CASRDRGLHSNQPQHF. For the CDR3, the DNA is TGTGCCAGCAGGGATAGGGGACTCCATAGCAATCAGCCCCAGCATTTT.

This clone showed up many times. No conserved phenylalanine or tryptophan ends this CDR3, so it is likely a read error. It is unclear where the CDR3 begins or ends on the DNA, so no DNA is shown, and the CDR3 is as TCRdb lists it. The V gene is TRBV14, the J gene TRBJ2-7; TRBD2, the D gene given by the table, was not confirmed from the DNA. The CDR3 is made up of 11 amino acids, end residues included. From germline, CDR1 is SGHDN and CDR2 FVKESK. The CDR3 protein is CASSPPGTLRS.

This clone has a handful of counts. The chain is built from TRBV9 and TRBJ1-4, with D possibly being TRBD1 (5 bases). V lost 4 bases and J 4 bases, leaving 14 bases between the germline ends. Germline CDR1 and CDR2: SGDLS and YYNGEE. The CDR3 runs to 15 residues. The DNA for the CDR3 is TGTGCCAGCAGCCCCAGCGGGGCAGTTAATGAAAAACTGTTTTTT. Translating it yields CASSPSGAVNEKLFF. Filled out from reference TRBV9 and TRBJ1-4, the complete variable domain reads DSGVTQTPKHLITATGQRVTLRCSPRSGDLSVYWYQQSLDQGLQFLIQYYNGEERAKGNILERFSAQQFPDLHSELNLSSLELGDSALYFCASSPSGAVNEKLFFGSGTQLSVL.

This clone showed up many times. CDR3 DNA sequence: TGTGCCAGCAGCTTGGACAGGGCCTACGAGCAGTACTTC. Translation: CASSLDRAYEQYF. The rearrangement uses TRBV5-4 and TRBJ2-7; maybe TRBD1 (6 bases). The CDR3 has 13 residues. Trimming took 0 bases from V and 2 from J, leaving 6 bases between them. Germline V CDR1 and CDR2: SGHNT, YYREEE (reference sequence).

CDR3 protein: CASSLSGGALLNTQYF. CDR3 sequence (DNA): TGTGCCAGCAGCCTAAGCGGGGGGGCTCTGTTGAATACGCAGTATTTT. The chain recombines TRBV7-9 with TRBJ2-3, with 10 bases identical to TRBD2. Trimming at V came to 5 bases and at J to 7 bases, leaving 12 bases not matched to a gene. CDR3 length equals 16 residues. The germline V gene encodes CDR1 SEHNR and CDR2 FQNEAQ (reference sequence).

This clone has just a few counts. The gene calls are TRBV6-2 or TRBV6-3 and TRBJ1-5; D is possibly TRBD1 (5 bases). V was shortened by 2 bases and J by 6 bases, with 17 bases between the two germline ends. The CDR3 contains 16 residues. The germline CDR1 and CDR2 sequences are MNHEY and SVGEGT. The CDR3 DNA reads TGTGCCAGCAGTTACAGGGCTGCGCGGGGCAGTCAGCCCCAGCATTTT. As protein: CASSYRAARGSQPQHF.

This clone was seen many times. This chain joins TRBV7-2 and TRBJ1-1, with D uncertain. Germline CDR1 and CDR2: SGHTA and FQGNSA. CDR3 length equals 14 residues. Deletions cut 1 base from V and 3 bases from J, with 9 bases between. CDR3 region: CASSLEYKDTEAFF. The CDR3 DNA reads as TGTGCCAGCAGCTTAGAATATAAGGACACTGAAGCTTTCTTT.

This clone has at least ten counts. The J gene is TRBJ2-7, the V gene TRBV4-1; 9 nucleotides agree with TRBD1. The J segment lost 6 bases and the V segment lost 0 bases, leaving 9 bases of the junction unmatched. From germline, CDR1 is MGHRA and CDR2 YSYEKL. The CDR3 length is 16 residues. The CDR3 sequence: CASSQDPQGAVSEQYF. The CDR3 region has the DNA TGCGCCAGCAGCCAAGACCCACAGGGGGCGGTCTCCGAGCAGTACTTC.

This clone was seen more than once but under ten times. The V call is TRBV24-1, the J call TRBJ2-2, with D possibly matching TRBD2 (7 bases). With 6 bases removed from V and 0 bases from J, the gap between germline ends came to 13 bases. CDR3 length equals 16 residues. Germline V gives CDR1 KGHDR, CDR2 SFDVKD. The CDR3 nucleotides are TGTGCCACCAGTTTAAGGGGGGGGGCGAACACCGGGGAGCTGTTTTTT. Protein product: CATSLRGGANTGELFF.

This clone came up many times. This chain uses TRBV6-1 with TRBJ2-7, with a tentative D call TRBD2 (5 bases). CDR3 length: 13 residues. Germline lookup yields CDR1 MNHNS and CDR2 SASEGT. Trimming shortened V by 7 bases and J by 5 bases, and 15 bases separated the two germline ends. In nucleotides, the CDR3 is TGTGCCAGCAATACGGGGAGTGTCCACGAGCAGTACTTC. Translated, it gives CASNTGSVHEQYF.

This clone showed up many times. The J gene is TRBJ2-6, the V gene TRBV28; D uncertain. CDR1 and CDR2 (germline): MDHEN, SYDVKM. Between the trimmed V and J ends, which lost 10 bases and 0 bases, there was a span of 7 bases. The CDR3 has 13 amino acids. CDR3 residues: CATYFSGANVLTF. CDR3 sequence (DNA): TGTGCCACCTACTTCTCTGGGGCCAACGTCCTGACTTTC.